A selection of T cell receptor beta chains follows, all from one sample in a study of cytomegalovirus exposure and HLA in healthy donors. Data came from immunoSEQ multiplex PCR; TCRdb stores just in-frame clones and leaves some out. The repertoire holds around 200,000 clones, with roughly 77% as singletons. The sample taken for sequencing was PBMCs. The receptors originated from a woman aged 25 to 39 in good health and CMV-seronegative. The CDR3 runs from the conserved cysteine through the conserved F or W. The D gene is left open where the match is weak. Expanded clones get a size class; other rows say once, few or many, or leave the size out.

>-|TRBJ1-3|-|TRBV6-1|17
CASSELRGGSSGNTIYF
TGTGCCAGCAGTGAATTGAGAGGTGGAAGCTCTGGAAACACCATATATTTT
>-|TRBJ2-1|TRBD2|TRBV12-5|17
CASGSPGLAGGYNEQFF
TGTGCTAGTGGTTCTCCGGGACTAGCGGGCGGCTACAATGAGCAGTTCTTC
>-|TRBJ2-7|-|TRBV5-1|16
CASSLFSDVSSYEQYF
TGCGCCAGCAGCTTGTTTAGCGACGTCAGCTCCTACGAGCAGTACTTC
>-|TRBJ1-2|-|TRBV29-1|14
CSVESGNRNYGYTF
TGCAGCGTTGAAAGCGGGAACCGTAACTATGGCTACACCTTC
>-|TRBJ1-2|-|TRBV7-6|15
CASSLISRVGYGYTF
TGTGCCAGCAGCTTAATCAGTCGGGTAGGCTATGGCTACACCTTC
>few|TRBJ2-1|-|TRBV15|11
CATSRAPGQFF
TGTGCCACCAGCAGAGCCCCAGGACAGTTCTTC
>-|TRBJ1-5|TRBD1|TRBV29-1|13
CSVGTGGYQPQHF
TGCAGCGTGGGGACAGGTGGTTATCAGCCCCAGCATTTT
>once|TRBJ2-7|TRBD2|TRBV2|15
CASSPRGESSYEQYF
TGTGCCAGCAGTCCTCGGGGGGAGTCCTCCTACGAGCAGTACTTC
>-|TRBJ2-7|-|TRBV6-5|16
CASSYSSARQIYEQYF
TGTGCCAGCAGTTACTCGAGCGCGAGACAGATCTACGAGCAGTACTTC
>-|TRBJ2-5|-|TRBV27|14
CASSLRAWQETQYF
TGTGCCAGCAGCTTACGAGCTTGGCAAGAGACCCAGTACTTC
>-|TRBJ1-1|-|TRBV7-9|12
CASTLVGTEAFF
TGTGCCAGCACCCTAGTAGGCACTGAAGCTTTCTTT
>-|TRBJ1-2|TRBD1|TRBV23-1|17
CASSQYRSDRVNYGYTF
TGCGCCAGCAGTCAATATAGATCCGACAGGGTTAACTATGGCTACACCTTC